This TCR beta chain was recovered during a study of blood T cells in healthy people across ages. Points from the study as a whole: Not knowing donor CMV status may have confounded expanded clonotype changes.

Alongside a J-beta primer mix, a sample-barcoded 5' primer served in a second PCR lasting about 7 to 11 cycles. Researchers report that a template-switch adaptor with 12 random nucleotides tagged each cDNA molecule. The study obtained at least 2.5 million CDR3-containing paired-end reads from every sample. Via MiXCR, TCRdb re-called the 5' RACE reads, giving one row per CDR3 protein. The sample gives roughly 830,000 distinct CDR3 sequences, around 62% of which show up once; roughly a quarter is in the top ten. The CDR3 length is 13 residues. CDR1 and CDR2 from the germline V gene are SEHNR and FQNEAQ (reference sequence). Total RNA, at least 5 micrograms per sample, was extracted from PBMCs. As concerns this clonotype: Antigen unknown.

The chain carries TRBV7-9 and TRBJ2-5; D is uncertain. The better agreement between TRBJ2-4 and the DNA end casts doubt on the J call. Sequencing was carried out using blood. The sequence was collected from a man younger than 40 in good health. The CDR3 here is CASSGLGKNIQYF. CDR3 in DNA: TGTGCCAGCAGCGGGCTCGGCAAAAACATTCAGTACTTC.